This T cell receptor (beta chain) was observed in a study of untreated major depressive disorder. The germline V and J ends were trimmed by 2 bases and 1 base, with 12 bases remaining between them. CDR3 length equals 16 residues. Germline lookup yields CDR1 MDHEN and CDR2 SYDVKM. Study-wide results and caveats: TRBV25-01 and TRBV02-01 followed the flow pattern without significance.

With respect to this clone: Its matching antigen is unknown.

Profiled with immunoSEQ multiplex PCR; TCRdb holds only in-frame clones, not every one. The sample lists tens of thousands of clones; nearly 90% were seen once. The sample consisted of CD4+ T cells from PBMCs. The TCR comes from a woman in her thirties or forties in good health. The chain uses TRBV28 and TRBJ1-5, with D tentatively TRBD1 (5 bases). The CDR3 DNA sequence: TGTGCCAGCAGTTTAGTCGGGGGTGGCAGCAATCAGCCCCAGCATTTT. Encoded protein: CASSLVGGGSNQPQHF. Complete variable domain (other parts from reference TRBV28 and TRBJ1-5): DVKVTQSSRYLVKRTGEKVFLECVQDMDHENMFWYRQDPGLGLRLIYFSYDVKMKEKGDIPEGYSVSREKKERFSLILESASTNQTSMYLCASSLVGGGSNQPQHFGDGTRLSIL.